This is a list of T cell receptor beta chains from one sample in a study of blood T cell repertoires in COVID-19. Only in-frame clones appear in the TCRdb table, and some are missing; sequencing was by immunoSEQ multiplex PCR. The table shows 180,000 or so clones, with around 86% occurring only once. Material for sequencing was peripheral blood. The receptors stem from a woman aged 25 to 45 with active or convalescent COVID-19. CDR3s include the opening cysteine and the closing phenylalanine or tryptophan. Each record gives: clone size, D gene, V gene, J gene, CDR3 DNA, CDR3 protein. A D gene is named only where the DNA matches it firmly. Clone sizes are given selectively: once, few, many, or a class where the clone is expanded.

size: -
D: -
V: TRBV2
J: TRBJ1-1
DNA: TGTGCCAGCAGTGACAACATGAACACTGAAGCTTTCTTT
CDR3: CASSDNMNTEAFF

size: once
D: -
V: TRBV5-5
J: TRBJ1-5
DNA: TGTGCCAGCAGCTTCGCTTACGGTGGGACACCTCTCCAGCCCCAGCATTTT
CDR3: CASSFAYGGTPLQPQHF

size: -
D: -
V: TRBV27
J: TRBJ1-2
DNA: TGTGCCAGCAGTCGCCTTGCGGGGGCAGCGGGCTACACCTTC
CDR3: CASSRLAGAAGYTF

size: -
D: TRBD2
V: TRBV7-9
J: TRBJ2-7
DNA: TGTGCCACCATGGGACTAGCGGGAGAGGAGCAGTACTTC
CDR3: CATMGLAGEEQYF

size: many
D: -
V: TRBV2
J: TRBJ1-1
DNA: TGTGCCAGCAGTGTAGTGGAGTTGACTGAAGCTTTCTTT
CDR3: CASSVVELTEAFF

size: -
D: -
V: TRBV25-1
J: TRBJ2-2
DNA: TGTGCCAGCAGTCAGGACTTTATGGCCACCGGGGAGCTGTTTTTT
CDR3: CASSQDFMATGELFF

size: -
D: -
V: TRBV27
J: TRBJ1-1
DNA: TGTGCCAGCAGTACCAGACAGAACACTGAAGCTTTCTTT
CDR3: CASSTRQNTEAFF

size: few
D: TRBD1
V: TRBV19
J: TRBJ1-6
DNA: TGTGCCAGTAGCCGGGACAGGGAAACCTCACCCCTCCACTTT
CDR3: CASSRDRETSPLHF

size: -
D: -
V: TRBV9
J: TRBJ1-3
DNA: TGTGCCAGCAGCGTACAGGGTACTGGAAACACCATATATTTT
CDR3: CASSVQGTGNTIYF

size: -
D: -
V: TRBV11-3
J: TRBJ2-7
DNA: TGTGCCAGCAGCTTAGATGCAAGAGGGCTCGAGCAGTACTTC
CDR3: CASSLDARGLEQYF

size: -
D: TRBD2
V: TRBV2
J: TRBJ2-3
DNA: TGTGCCAGCAGTCCCGGGACTAGCGGGGGGGCGGCCGGCACAGATACGCAGTATTTT
CDR3: CASSPGTSGGAAGTDTQYF

size: -
D: -
V: TRBV15
J: TRBJ1-5
DNA: TGTGCCACCAGCATAATGGGTCGCGGGTTATCTCAGCCCCAGCATTTT
CDR3: CATSIMGRGLSQPQHF

size: once
D: -
V: TRBV9
J: TRBJ1-2
DNA: TGTGCCAGCAGCGTACCTGGGCGCTATGGCTACACCTTC
CDR3: CASSVPGRYGYTF

size: few
D: -
V: TRBV19
J: TRBJ1-1
DNA: TGTGCCAGTAGACCTGGGGGGGTTGACACTGAAGCTTTCTTT
CDR3: CASRPGGVDTEAFF

size: -
D: TRBD2
V: TRBV9
J: TRBJ2-7
DNA: TGTGCCAGCAGCGTAGATCTTAGCGGGAGCCTCGAGCAGTACTTC
CDR3: CASSVDLSGSLEQYF

size: -
D: -
V: TRBV18
J: TRBJ1-3
DNA: TGTGCCAGCTCACCACGACTACAGGGTCCTGGAAACACCATATATTTT
CDR3: CASSPRLQGPGNTIYF

size: -
D: TRBD1
V: TRBV7-9
J: TRBJ2-7
DNA: TGTGCCAGCAGCTTACAGGGGGACGAGCAGTACTTC
CDR3: CASSLQGDEQYF

size: -
D: TRBD1
V: TRBV19
J: TRBJ2-3
DNA: TGTGCCAGTAGTCCCGGGACAGGGGGAAATACGCAGTATTTT
CDR3: CASSPGTGGNTQYF

size: once
D: -
V: TRBV6-1
J: TRBJ1-1
DNA: TGTGCCAGCAGTGATCGGGACACCACCCTGGGCACTGAAGCTTTCTTT
CDR3: CASSDRDTTLGTEAFF

size: -
D: TRBD1
V: TRBV9
J: TRBJ2-5
DNA: TGTGCCAGCAGCCTCGGGACAGACTCTAGGGAGACCCAGTACTTC
CDR3: CASSLGTDSRETQYF

size: -
D: -
V: TRBV19
J: TRBJ2-1
DNA: TGTGCCAGTAACCCCGGGGGTAGTATTAATGAGCAGTTCTTC
CDR3: CASNPGGSINEQFF

size: few
D: TRBD1
V: TRBV19
J: TRBJ1-5
DNA: TGTGCCAGTAGTAAGACAGGGGAGGGGCAGCCCCAGCATTTT
CDR3: CASSKTGEGQPQHF

size: -
D: -
V: TRBV19
J: TRBJ1-2
DNA: TGTGCCAGTAGTATGAATCGCGCCTATGGCTACACCTTC
CDR3: CASSMNRAYGYTF

size: -
D: TRBD1
V: TRBV12-3/TRBV12-4
J: TRBJ1-2
DNA: TGTGCCAGCAGCGAACAGGGGAGCTATGGCTACACCTTC
CDR3: CASSEQGSYGYTF

size: few
D: -
V: TRBV18
J: TRBJ1-5
DNA: TGTGCCAGCTCATTCCAGGGAAGCAATCAGCCCCAGCATTTT
CDR3: CASSFQGSNQPQHF

size: -
D: TRBD1
V: TRBV6-2/TRBV6-3
J: TRBJ1-4
DNA: TGTGCCAGCAGTACGGGACAGGCAACGGGGCGCTTTTTTTTT
CDR3: CASSTGQATGRFFF

size: few
D: -
V: TRBV7-9
J: TRBJ1-1
DNA: TGTGCCACAGAGGGGAACACTGAAGCTTTCTTT
CDR3: CATEGNTEAFF

size: -
D: -
V: TRBV5-1
J: TRBJ1-5
DNA: TGCGCCAGCAGCTCTCTCCCGGGCAATCAGCCCCAGCATTTT
CDR3: CASSSLPGNQPQHF

size: -
D: -
V: TRBV7-2
J: TRBJ2-1
DNA: TGTGCCAGCAGCTTAGGTGACACCTACAATGAGCAGTTCTTC
CDR3: CASSLGDTYNEQFF

size: -
D: -
V: TRBV19
J: TRBJ1-3
DNA: TGTGCCAGTAGTATCTCCCAGGGAATTGGAAACACCATATATTTT
CDR3: CASSISQGIGNTIYF

size: -
D: TRBD2
V: TRBV18
J: TRBJ2-1
DNA: TGTGCCAGCTCACCACCCCGAAGCGGGGGGGCCGATGAGCAGTTCTTC
CDR3: CASSPPRSGGADEQFF

size: -
D: TRBD2
V: TRBV5-1
J: TRBJ2-4
DNA: TGCGCCTGCTGCTTGGTGGGGGCGGGAGGGCCCGGAAACATTCAGTACTTC
CDR3: CACCLVGAGGPGNIQYF

size: -
D: TRBD1
V: TRBV10-2
J: TRBJ1-2
DNA: TGCGCCAGCAGGGTGACACAGGGGGCGGCAAACTATGGCTACACCTTC
CDR3: CASRVTQGAANYGYTF

size: -
D: -
V: TRBV7-2
J: TRBJ2-3
DNA: TGTGCCAGCAGCTCCCAAACGGCCAGGTCCACAGATACGCAGTATTTT
CDR3: CASSSQTARSTDTQYF

size: -
D: -
V: TRBV6-2/TRBV6-3
J: TRBJ2-7
DNA: TGTGCCAGCAGTTACTCGAGCGGGTTCGAGCAGTACTTC
CDR3: CASSYSSGFEQYF

size: -
D: TRBD1
V: TRBV2
J: TRBJ2-3
DNA: TGTGCCAGCACCCGACAGGGTGGCACAGATACGCAGTATTTT
CDR3: CASTRQGGTDTQYF

size: -
D: -
V: TRBV11-3
J: TRBJ1-1
DNA: TGTGCCAGCAGCCCTCGAAGGCGGGAAGCTTTCTTT
CDR3: CASSPRRREAFF

size: -
D: -
V: TRBV28
J: TRBJ1-2
DNA: TGTGCCAGCAGTTTATTGAGGACAGCTTATGGCTACACCTTC
CDR3: CASSLLRTAYGYTF

size: -
D: -
V: TRBV29-1
J: TRBJ1-1
DNA: TGCAGCGTTGAAGCTAGGCCAGCTGGGAACACTGAAGCTTTCTTT
CDR3: CSVEARPAGNTEAFF

size: -
D: -
V: TRBV19
J: TRBJ2-7
DNA: TGTGCCAGTAGTATGGGACTTCCTTACGAGCAGTACTTC
CDR3: CASSMGLPYEQYF

size: -
D: -
V: TRBV18
J: TRBJ1-5
DNA: TGTGCCAGCTCACCGAGTAATCAGCCCCAGCATTTT
CDR3: CASSPSNQPQHF

size: -
D: -
V: TRBV6-5
J: TRBJ1-5
DNA: TGTGCCAGCAGTAACCTAAACCGAGGGCCCCAGCATTTT
CDR3: CASSNLNRGPQHF